This T cell receptor (beta chain) was observed in a study of tumor-infiltrating lymphocytes in primary liver carcinoma. Turning to the study itself: Tumors were staged T1-T3 N0M0 and measured about 4.2 to 10 cm across.

To note about this clonotype: Its specificity is not known.

Per germline, CDR1 SGHTA and CDR2 FQGNSA. V lost 3 bases and J lost 0; bases outside the gene matches: 5. CDR3 length equals 17 residues. Findings and caveats of the study: Tumors significantly exceeded blood in top-250-clone fraction (p = 0.039).

Co-extracted RNA and DNA came from roughly 20-30 mg of unsorted bulk tissue. All tumor samples contained more than 75% viable tumor cells. The authors made TCR beta cDNA from 450 to 600 ng total RNA with a constant-region primer. What produced the TCR beta libraries was three nested multiplex PCR rounds using slightly modified ARM-PCR. With TRBV1-TRBV30 forward primers and a C-beta reverse primer, the first two PCR rounds were run for 9 to 10 cycles each. TCRdb processed the multiplex PCR reads anew with MiXCR; each CDR3 protein has one entry. The data hold roughly 190,000 distinct CDR3 sequences, with approximately 86% observed a single time.

The chain has TRBV7-2 and TRBJ2-7; TRBD2 matches 13 bases. This TCR was sampled from a man aged 35-49 years with primary liver carcinoma and hepatitis B virus infection. The specimen was tumor tissue from primary liver carcinoma. Written as DNA, the CDR3 is TGTGCCAGCAGCTTCCAACTAGCGGGAGGGATCTCCTACGAGCAGTACTTC. Amino acids: CASSFQLAGGISYEQYF.